The 20 T cell receptor beta chains reported below all come from one sample, sequenced in a study of CD8+CD57+ T cells in acquired aplastic anemia. It was genomic DNA that served as the template for profiling TCR beta VDJ and CDR3. One entry per CDR3 protein results from TCRdb running MiXCR on the reads. The sample contains more than 95,000 distinct CDR3 sequences, about two fifths of which appear only once. Selection for sequencing was limited to patients who had shown CD8+CD57+ cell expansion by flow cytometry. Sequencing used sorted CD4+, CD8+, or CD8+CD57+ T cells (not recorded which) from PBMCs. Receptors originate from a human donor with aplastic anemia.

There are many counts of this clonotype. V and J are TRBV9 and TRBJ1-6; no definite D call. Trimming removed 0 bases at V and 8 bases at J, with 9 bases between. Germline V gene sequence: CDR1 SGDLS, CDR2 YYNGEE. The CDR3 runs 14 residues. CDR3 sequence: CASSVGSWDSPLHF. CDR3 DNA sequence: TGTGCCAGCAGCGTAGGTTCCTGGGATTCACCCCTCCACTTT.

This clonotype was seen many times. The V and J genes are TRBV10-2 and TRBJ2-2; 13 bases line up with TRBD2. Germline V gene data show CDR1 as WSHSY and CDR2 as SAAADI. The CDR3 runs to 17 residues. V lost 5 bases and J lost 6; bases outside the gene matches: 9. For the CDR3, the DNA is TGCGCCAGCAGTAAAGGACTAGCGGGGGTAGTGGCCGGGGAGCTGTTTTTT. It is translated as CASSKGLAGVVAGELFF.

At least ten counts were recorded for this clonotype. The V call is TRBV12-3 or TRBV12-4, the J call TRBJ1-2; 7 positions match TRBD1. This CDR3 comprises 14 residues. With 5 bases clipped from V and 7 bases from J, the junction kept 10 bases outside the gene matches. In DNA, the CDR3 is TGTGCCAGCAGTCCCGCATGGGAGGGGGCTGGCTACACCTTC. As protein: CASSPAWEGAGYTF.

In its sample, this clonotype was seen a few times. V and J are TRBV2 and TRBJ2-3, with D tentatively TRBD1 (5 bases). There are 13 residues in the CDR3. The germline gives CDR1 SNHLY, CDR2 FYNNEI. V was cut by 6 bases and J by 4 bases, with 11 bases left in between. CDR3 DNA sequence: TGTGCCAGCAGGAAGGGGTATTCAGATACGCAGTATTTT. Protein sequence: CASRKGYSDTQYF.

The table lists this clonotype with many counts. The DNA of the CDR3 is TGTGCCAGTAGTATGGCCCCGGGACTCCGCTACGAGCAGTACTTC. It translates to CASSMAPGLRYEQYF. V and J are TRBV19 and TRBJ2-7; maybe TRBD2 (6 bases). The CDR3 extends over 15 amino acids. The V end was cut by 3 bases, the J end by 3 bases, with 15 bases between. Per germline, CDR1 LNHDA and CDR2 SQIVND (reference sequence).

The table lists this clonotype with many counts. This chain uses TRBV20-1 with TRBJ2-1, with 13 bases fitting TRBD2. The V and J ends lost 4 bases and 8 bases, in that order; junction bases with no gene match: 5. The CDR3 consists of 14 residues. Per germline, CDR1 DFQATT and CDR2 SNEGSKA (reference sequence). CDR3: CSAKGLAGPYEQFF. CDR3 in DNA: TGCAGTGCTAAGGGACTAGCGGGACCCTATGAGCAGTTCTTC.

With regard to this clonotype: The junction and the germline gene differ at one end; a read error may be behind it. The chain uses TRBV27 and TRBJ1-1; 9 bases are shared with TRBD1. This CDR3 comprises 15 residues. CDR1 and CDR2 (germline): MNHEY, SMNVEV (reference sequence). DNA for the CDR3: TGTGCCAGCAGTTTATCCGGGACAGGGAACACTAAAGCTTTCTTT. Residues: CASSLSGTGNTKAFF.

In this sample, this clonotype turned up many times. The V call is TRBV5-1, the J call TRBJ2-5; D call uncertain. Looked up from germline, CDR1 is SGHRS and CDR2 is YFSETQ. This CDR3 comprises 14 residues. V was trimmed by 4 bases and J by 4 bases, leaving 14 bases between them. This CDR3 is CASSPGSLGETQYF. CDR3 in DNA: TGCGCCAGCAGCCCAGGCTCCTTGGGAGAGACCCAGTACTTC.

This clonotype was counted between two and nine times. This sequence joins TRBV20-1 and TRBJ1-1; 7 bases line up with TRBD1. The V gene end was trimmed by 1 base and the J gene end by 0 bases; junction bases not matched to a gene: 14. This CDR3 is built from 18 residues. Germline V lookup: CDR1 DFQATT, CDR2 SNEGSKA (reference sequence). The CDR3, as DNA: TGCAGTGCTAGAGCCGACCTCCGGGACAGACTCATGAACACTGAAGCTTTCTTT. As protein: CSARADLRDRLMNTEAFF.

This chain links TRBV11-2 with TRBJ1-2, with 9 bases aligning to TRBD1. The CDR3 runs 17 residues. J gave up 9 bases and V 4 bases, and 18 bases lay outside the gene matches. Germline CDR1 is SGHAT and CDR2 is FQNNGV. The CDR3 DNA is TGTGCCAGCAGCTCGACAGCCTTGACAGGGGGGGTGAGTAGCTACACCTTC. It encodes CASSSTALTGGVSSYTF.

The chain uses TRBV24-1 and TRBJ2-3; TRBD1 might be the D (5 bases). The germline gives CDR1 KGHDR, CDR2 SFDVKD. V lost 1 base and J 3 bases, leaving 7 bases between the germline ends. The CDR3 has 14 residues. The CDR3 protein is CATSDLQVTDTQYF. The CDR3 DNA reads as TGTGCCACCAGTGATTTACAGGTTACAGATACGCAGTATTTT.

Comment on this clonotype: The DNA is left out, because the CDR3 cannot be placed on it with certainty; the CDR3 is given as TCRdb lists it. The chain combines TRBV6-5 with TRBJ1-4; the tabulated D call, TRBD1, remains unverified against the DNA. Counting both end residues, the CDR3 totals 15 amino acids. The germline gives CDR1 MNHEY, CDR2 SVGAGI. CDR3 region: CASSWGQGTNEKLLF.

The chain uses TRBV6-1 and TRBJ2-7, with D maybe TRBD1 (7 bases). The germline V and J ends were trimmed by 5 bases and 0 bases, with 14 bases remaining between them. Germline loops: CDR1 MNHNS, CDR2 SASEGT. The CDR3 has 15 residues. This CDR3 is CASSPRGESSYEQYF. CDR3 DNA sequence: TGTGCCAGCAGTCCCAGGGGGGAGAGCTCCTACGAGCAGTACTTC.

V is TRBV11-2 and J is TRBJ1-6; D gene unclear. The V gene lost 0 bases and the J gene lost 7 bases, with 13 bases spanning the gap. This CDR3 spans 16 amino acids. Looked up from germline, CDR1 is SGHAT and CDR2 is FQNNGV. The CDR3 nucleotides read TGTGCCAGCAGCTTAGACGTGCGGGGTCGCAATTCACCCCTCCACTTT. Protein sequence: CASSLDVRGRNSPLHF.

This clonotype was detected ten times or more. The gene calls are TRBV12-3 or TRBV12-4 and TRBJ1-6, with D uncertain. The CDR3 is 15 residues long. V lost 6 bases and J lost 10, with 19 bases in between. The CDR3 DNA sequence: TGTGCCAGCAGACCAGGCCCGGGAGGAGGCTCACCCCTCCACTTT. Amino acid sequence: CASRPGPGGGSPLHF.

Of note for this clonotype: A read error may explain this, as a much larger clone is one base away. The conserved closing phenylalanine or tryptophan is absent in this CDR3, likely reflecting a read error. The chain recombines TRBV12-3 or TRBV12-4 with TRBJ1-4; maybe TRBD1 (6 bases). This CDR3 has 15 residues. Trimming cost V 4 bases and J 5 bases, with 14 bases left between them. CDR3 DNA: TGTGCCAGCAGTTGGCAAAGGGGGGGGAATGAAAAACTGTTTCTT. Translation: CASSWQRGGNEKLFL.

Notes on this clonotype: This may come from a read error, since a much larger clone is one base off. The chain links TRBV6-5 to TRBJ1-5, with D unclear. The CDR3 has 13 residues. V was trimmed by 4 bases and J by 4 bases, leaving 8 bases between them. Germline loops: CDR1 MNHEY, CDR2 SVGAGI. CDR3 residues: CASSSGENQPQHF. CDR3 sequence (DNA): TGTGCCAGCAGTTCCGGGGAGAATCAGCCCCAGCATTTT.

The V gene is TRBV25-1, the J gene TRBJ1-5; the match to TRBD1 covers 8 bases. V gave up 3 bases and J gave up 5 bases; unmatched junction bases: 3. The germline V gene has CDR1 MGHDK and CDR2 SYGVNS. This CDR3 comprises 14 residues. As DNA, the CDR3 is TGTGCCAGCAGTGATATGGACAGGGATCAGCCCCAGCATTTT. Encoded protein: CASSDMDRDQPQHF. Variable domain in full (rest from reference TRBV25-1 and TRBJ1-5): EADIYQTPRYLVIGTGKKITLECSQTMGHDKMYWYQQDPGMELHLIHYSYGVNSTEKGDLSSESTVSRIRTEHFPLTLESARPSHTSQYLCASSDMDRDQPQHFGDGTRLSIL.

Ten or more counts support this clonotype. Relative to the germline gene, one junction end is altered; a read error may explain this. The V and J genes are TRBV6-9 and TRBJ1-1; D gene unclear. Per the germline V gene, CDR1 is MNHGY and CDR2 is SVAAGI. The CDR3 consists of 10 residues. The CDR3 region is CVTPGTEAFF. CDR3 DNA sequence: TGCGTGACGCCGGGCACTGAAGCTTTCTTT.

This clonotype turned up a few times. Possible read error: a much larger clone is one base away. The chain employs TRBV7-3 and TRBJ2-7; D call uncertain. The germline CDR1 and CDR2 sequences are SGHTA and FQGTGA. The CDR3 covers 15 residues. V dropped 2 bases and J dropped 9 bases, with 20 bases sitting between them. The CDR3 DNA sequence: TGTGCCAGCAGCTTAGTAAGTGGCAGGTCCCACGGGCAGTACTTC. Translating it yields CASSLVSGRSHGQYF.